The clone carrying this TCR beta chain was seen a handful of times. The antigen remains unidentified. The source of the sample is a study of T cell repertoires in cytomegalovirus infection. Background on the study: Both recently identified HLA-C-restricted and well-studied HLA-B-restricted CMV epitopes were used in the study.

TCRdb reanalysed the reads using MiXCR and keeps one entry per CDR3 protein. In the table there are some 350,000 distinct CDR3 sequences, roughly 34% of which are singletons. Broader study findings: The ex vivo response was dominated by HLA-C-restricted CMV-specific TCR beta clonotypes.

V was clipped by 1 base and J by 4 bases, with 12 bases between them. This CDR3 has 15 residues. This TCR derives from a human donor in good health (CMV status not recorded). Some clones in this sample may be carry-over from other donors' samples. The chain employs TRBV12-3 or TRBV12-4 and TRBJ2-3; D possibly corresponds to TRBD2 (6 bases). Sequenced here: cultured PBMCs, sampled from culture after CMV antigen stimulation. In DNA, the CDR3 is TGTGCCAGCAGTTTAGGGGGGGTCCTGGCAGATACGCAGTATTTT. It specifies CASSLGGVLADTQYF.